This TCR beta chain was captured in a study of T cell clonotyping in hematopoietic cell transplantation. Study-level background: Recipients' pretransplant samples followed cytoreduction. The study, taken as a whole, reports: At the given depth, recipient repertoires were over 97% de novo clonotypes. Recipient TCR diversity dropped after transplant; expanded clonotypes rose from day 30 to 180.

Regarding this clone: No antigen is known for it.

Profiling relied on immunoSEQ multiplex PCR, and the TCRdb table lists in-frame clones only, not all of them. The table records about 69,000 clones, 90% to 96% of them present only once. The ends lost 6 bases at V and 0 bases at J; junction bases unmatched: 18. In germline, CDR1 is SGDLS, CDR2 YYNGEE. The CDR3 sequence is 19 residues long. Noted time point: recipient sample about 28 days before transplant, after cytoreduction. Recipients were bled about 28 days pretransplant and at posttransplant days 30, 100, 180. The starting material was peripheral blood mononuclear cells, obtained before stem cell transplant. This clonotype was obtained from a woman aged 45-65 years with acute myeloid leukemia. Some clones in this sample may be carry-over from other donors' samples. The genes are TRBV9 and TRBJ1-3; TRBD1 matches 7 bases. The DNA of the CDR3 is TGTGCCAGCACAGAATCCGAGTCGGGACAGATACTCTCTGGAAACACCATATATTTT. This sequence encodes CASTESESGQILSGNTIYF.